These 17 T cell receptor beta chains were all obtained from the same sample, sequenced in a study of spatial heterogeneity in lung cancer. TCRdb called the 5' RACE reads again in MiXCR, with one record for every CDR3 protein. Seen here are 6,900 or so distinct CDR3 sequences, 10% to 15% observed once, and the top ten hold around a fifth. Documented time point: sample taken at primary tumor resection. No antigens are known for them. Study conclusions and caveats: Intratumoral expanded alpha and beta TCR counts were found to track tumor mutation counts.

This specimen was lung tumor tissue, taken at surgery. All receptors come from a male donor with early-stage non-small cell lung cancer.

With respect to this clonotype: Because the library targeted alpha chains, this beta chain is an off-target read whose size means little. The chain carries TRBV6-6 and TRBJ2-1; D not certain. Per the germline V gene, CDR1 is MNHNY and CDR2 is SVGAGI (reference sequence). Trimming stripped 0 bases from V and 5 bases from J, with 2 bases between. This CDR3 region has 12 residues. The CDR3 here is CASSYSNNEQFF. CDR3 bases: TGTGCCAGCAGTTACTCGAACAATGAGCAGTTCTTC.

This clonotype was counted many times. The size of this beta chain means little, since it is a stray read in a library made for alpha chains. The rearrangement links TRBV7-2 to TRBJ2-7; TRBD2 is a possible D gene (5 bases). The CDR3 is 16 residues long. Trimming took off 4 bases at V and 7 bases at J, with 23 bases between the two ends. CDR1 is SGHTA, CDR2 FQGNSA, per germline. The CDR3 is CASSSHLTQAESEQYF. CDR3 nucleotides: TGTGCCAGCAGCTCCCATCTTACACAAGCGGAGTCGGAGCAGTACTTC.

This clonotype was observed a few times. A library prepared for alpha chains yielded this beta chain as an off-target read; its size is of little meaning. The chain links TRBV6-5 to TRBJ2-3; tentative D call: TRBD2 (5 bases). Per germline, CDR1 MNHEY and CDR2 SVGAGI. The CDR3 loop spans 16 amino acids. Trimming removed 2 bases at V and 5 bases at J, with 17 bases between. CDR3 loop: CASSYEAASARDTQYF. The CDR3 nucleotides read TGTGCCAGCAGTTACGAAGCGGCCTCAGCGAGAGATACGCAGTATTTT.

As for this clonotype: This beta chain slipped into a library made for alpha chains as a stray read, so its size is not meaningful. The chain is built from TRBV7-9 and TRBJ2-6; D call uncertain. This CDR3 comprises 15 residues. Germline assignment: CDR1 SEHNR and CDR2 FQNEAQ (reference sequence). V was shortened by 1 base and J by 0 bases, with 4 bases between the two germline ends. This CDR3 reads CASSLGLSGANVLTF. The CDR3 nucleotides read TGTGCCAGCAGCTTAGGCCTCTCTGGGGCCAACGTCCTGACTTTC. The whole variable domain, filled in from reference TRBV7-9 and TRBJ2-6, reads DTGVSQNPRHKITKRGQNVTFRCDPISEHNRLYWYRQTLGQGPEFLTYFQNEAQLEKSRLLSDRFSAERPKGSFSTLEIQRTEQGDSAMYLCASSLGLSGANVLTFGAGSRLTVL.

This clonotype is classed as medium-sized. This beta chain appears as a stray read in a library generated for alpha chains; its size is not informative. The genes are TRBV12-3 or TRBV12-4 and TRBJ2-1, with D possibly TRBD2 on 6 matching bases. V lost 6 bases, J lost 10 bases, and 19 bases lay in between. This CDR3 is 14 amino acids long. The CDR3 loop reads CASSHPRAGREQFF. CDR3 DNA sequence: TGTGCCAGCAGCCACCCCAGGGCGGGACGGGAGCAGTTCTTC.

In the case of this clonotype: Because this beta chain is a stray read in a library intended to capture alpha chains, its abundance should not be given much weight. The chain uses TRBV7-9 and TRBJ1-2; no clear D gene. Looked up from germline, CDR1 is SEHNR and CDR2 is FQNEAQ (reference sequence). The CDR3 contains 15 residues. Trimming stripped 5 bases from V and 1 base from J, with 14 bases between. The CDR3 loop is CASSHPAGFNYGYTF. CDR3 DNA: TGTGCCAGCAGCCACCCGGCGGGCTTTAACTATGGCTACACCTTC.

This clonotype was recorded a few times. This beta chain is an unintended read in a library built for alpha chains; its size means little. The chain joins TRBV24-1 to TRBJ1-1, with D unresolved. This CDR3 has 14 residues. CDR1 is KGHDR, CDR2 SFDVKD, per germline. V was shortened by 3 bases and J by 1 base, with 8 bases between the two germline ends. The CDR3 DNA sequence: TGTGCCACCAGTGATCGGTCAGCGAACACTGAAGCTTTCTTT. Its protein is CATSDRSANTEAFF.

A note on this clonotype: This beta chain is off target for a library built for alpha chains, so its abundance means little. The chain links TRBV19 to TRBJ2-3; D gene ambiguous. The V and J ends lost 4 bases and 0 bases respectively, with 11 bases between them. In germline, CDR1 is LNHDA, CDR2 SQIVND (reference sequence). The CDR3 contains 15 residues. The CDR3 bases are TGTGCCAGTAGTAGAGACACCGCTAGCACAGATACGCAGTATTTT. Encoded protein: CASSRDTASTDTQYF.

This clonotype is medium-sized. Little can be read into the size of this beta chain, an off-target read in a library designed for alpha chains. The chain employs TRBV5-5 and TRBJ1-5; a weak D match, TRBD1 (5 bases). The CDR3 is made up of 14 amino acids. The germline V and J ends were trimmed by 8 bases and 4 bases, with 16 bases remaining between them. Germline-derived CDR1 and CDR2 are SGHKS and YYEKEE (reference sequence). The CDR3, as DNA: TGTGCCAGTCAACCCAGGGCAGGGAATCAGCCCCAGCATTTT. Translating gives CASQPRAGNQPQHF. Full variable domain (remainder filled in from reference TRBV5-5 and TRBJ1-5): DAGVTQSPTHLIKTRGQQVTLRCSPISGHKSVSWYQQVLGQGPQFIFQYYEKEERGRGNFPDRFSARQFPNYSSELNVNALLLGDSALYLCASQPRAGNQPQHFGDGTRLSIL.

This clonotype has just a few counts. Because this beta chain is a stray read in a library intended to capture alpha chains, its abundance should not be given much weight. CDR3 bases: TGCAGTGCTAGGCAACTCTCTGGGGCCAACGTCCTGACTTTC. Its protein product is CSARQLSGANVLTF. The rearrangement uses TRBV20-1 and TRBJ2-6; D is unclear. This CDR3 contains 14 residues. Germline assignment: CDR1 DFQATT and CDR2 SNEGSKA (reference sequence). The V gene lost 3 bases and the J gene lost 0 bases, with 6 bases spanning the gap.

This clonotype appeared many times. This beta chain is an off-target read within a library intended for alpha chains, so its frequency means little. This chain connects TRBV20-1 to TRBJ2-5, with 7 bases fitting TRBD2. Trimming cost V 3 bases and J 3 bases; bases outside gene matches: 7. Germline V CDR1 and CDR2: DFQATT, SNEGSKA (reference sequence). The CDR3 has 14 residues. CDR3 protein: CSARISLAEETQYF. As DNA, the CDR3 is TGCAGTGCTAGGATTAGCCTAGCGGAAGAGACCCAGTACTTC.

In the case of this clonotype: The size of this beta chain means little, since it is a stray read in a library made for alpha chains. The V gene is TRBV20-1, the J gene TRBJ2-3; unclear D gene. Trimming shortened V by 6 bases and J by 12 bases, and 16 bases separated the two germline ends. The CDR3 sequence is 11 residues long. Germline CDR1 and CDR2: DFQATT and SNEGSKA (reference sequence). DNA of the CDR3: TGCAGTGCATACCTCGGACCTAACCAGTATTTT. This sequence encodes CSAYLGPNQYF.

This clonotype was observed many times. Found in a library prepared for alpha chains, this beta chain is an off-target read, and its abundance has little meaning. The V and J genes are TRBV20-1 and TRBJ2-3; tentative D call: TRBD2 (6 bases). This CDR3 spans 12 amino acids. Germline lookup yields CDR1 DFQATT and CDR2 SNEGSKA (reference sequence). V gave up 5 bases and J gave up 5 bases, with 11 bases separating them. CDR3 in DNA: TGCAGTGCTTCGGCGGGAATAGATACGCAGTATTTT. Encoded protein: CSASAGIDTQYF.

By proportion, this clonotype is medium-sized. The library was prepared for alpha chains; this beta chain is a stray read, so its frequency means little. This chain uses TRBV20-1 with TRBJ2-5; D remains unclear. This CDR3 region has 13 residues. Germline values: CDR1 DFQATT, CDR2 SNEGSKA (reference sequence). The ends were cut back, 0 bases at V and 4 bases at J, with 9 bases in the middle. CDR3 protein: CSAREGIRETQYF. The DNA for the CDR3 is TGCAGTGCTAGAGAAGGGATCCGAGAGACCCAGTACTTC.

This clonotype was counted many times. Because this beta chain is a stray read in a library intended to capture alpha chains, its abundance should not be given much weight. The chain couples TRBV6-5 to TRBJ1-1; TRBD1 aligns across 12 bases. Germline V gives CDR1 MNHEY, CDR2 SVGAGI. Trimming cost V 0 bases and J 5 bases; bases outside gene matches: 7. The CDR3 runs 17 residues. The CDR3 nucleotides are TGTGCCAGCAGTTACTCGACGGGGACAGGGGGCTTTACTGAAGCTTTCTTT. Protein: CASSYSTGTGGFTEAFF.

By sample share, this clonotype is large. Since it is a stray read in a library aimed at alpha chains, this beta chain has a size that is not meaningful. In nucleotides, the CDR3 is TGCAGCGTTGATGACTCTGGGGCCAACGTCCTGACTTTC. Translation gives CSVDDSGANVLTF. The chain is built from TRBV29-1 and TRBJ2-6; D is ambiguous. Germline V gene lookup returns CDR1 SQVTM and CDR2 ANQGSEA. Trimming removed 3 bases at V and 0 bases at J, with 3 bases between. The length of the CDR3 is 13 residues. The full variable domain, its missing parts supplied by reference TRBV29-1 and TRBJ2-6, is SAVISQKPSRDICQRGTSLTIQCQVDSQVTMMFWYRQQPGQSLTLIATANQGSEATYESGFVIDKFPISRPNLTFSTLTVSNMSPEDSSIYLCSVDDSGANVLTFGAGSRLTVL.

For this clonotype: This may come from a read error, since a much larger clone is one base off. As an off-target read in a library built for alpha chains, this beta chain has a frequency of little significance. The rearrangement uses TRBV11-2 and TRBJ1-2; D not certain. The CDR3 totals 17 residues. Germline V CDR1 and CDR2: SGHAT, FQNNGV. The CDR3 sequence: CTSSLTPFLSANYGYTF. The CDR3 DNA is TGTACCAGCAGCTTAACCCCCTTCCTTTCAGCTAACTATGGCTACACCTTC.